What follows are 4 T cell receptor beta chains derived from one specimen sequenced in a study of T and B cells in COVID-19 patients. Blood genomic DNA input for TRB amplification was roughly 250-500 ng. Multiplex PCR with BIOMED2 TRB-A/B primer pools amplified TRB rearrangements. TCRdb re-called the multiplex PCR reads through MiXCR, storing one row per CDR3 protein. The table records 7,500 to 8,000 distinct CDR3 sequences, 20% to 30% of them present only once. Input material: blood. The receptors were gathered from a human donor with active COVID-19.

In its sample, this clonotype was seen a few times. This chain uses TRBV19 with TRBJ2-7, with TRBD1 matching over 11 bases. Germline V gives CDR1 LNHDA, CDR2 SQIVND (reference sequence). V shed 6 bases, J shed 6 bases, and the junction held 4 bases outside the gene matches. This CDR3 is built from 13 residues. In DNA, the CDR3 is TGTGCCAGTAGAGGACAGGGGGCTGGCGAGCAGTACTTC. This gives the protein CASRGQGAGEQYF.

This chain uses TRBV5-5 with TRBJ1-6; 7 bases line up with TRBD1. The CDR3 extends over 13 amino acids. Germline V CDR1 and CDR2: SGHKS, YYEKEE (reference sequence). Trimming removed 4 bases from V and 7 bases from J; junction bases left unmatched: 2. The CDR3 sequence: CASSPGQNSPLHF. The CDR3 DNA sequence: TGTGCCAGCAGCCCGGGACAGAATTCACCCCTCCACTTT.

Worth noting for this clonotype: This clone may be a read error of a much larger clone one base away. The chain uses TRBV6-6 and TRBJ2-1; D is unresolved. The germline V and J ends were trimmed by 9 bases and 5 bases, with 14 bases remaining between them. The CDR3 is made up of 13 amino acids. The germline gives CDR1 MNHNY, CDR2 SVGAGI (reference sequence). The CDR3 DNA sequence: TGTGCCAGTAGTAAGGTTATGGACAATGAGCAGTTCTTC. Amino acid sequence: CASSKVMDNEQFF.

CDR3 in amino acids: CASSLTGLSNQPQHF. CDR3 in DNA: TGCGCCAGCAGCTTAACGGGACTTAGCAATCAGCCCCAGCATTTT. The chain employs TRBV5-1 and TRBJ1-5, with a possible D match to TRBD1 (5 bases). The CDR3 extends over 15 amino acids. The germline gives CDR1 SGHRS, CDR2 YFSETQ. Trimming stripped 2 bases from V and 0 bases from J, with 9 bases between.